Included here is one T cell receptor beta chain sequence, with context. Antigen specificity is unknown. Peripheral blood, about 10 milliliters per donor, was collected. Through a sample-barcoded 5' primer and a J-beta primer mix, a second PCR was run for roughly 7 to 11 cycles. Per sample, CDR3-containing paired-end reads numbered at least 2.5 million. TCRdb analysed the 5' RACE reads with MiXCR anew, one entry per CDR3 protein. The repertoire holds roughly 730,000 distinct CDR3 sequences, with roughly three fifths as singletons. This CDR3 is built from 12 residues. The germline V gene encodes CDR1 MNHNS and CDR2 SASEGT. The ends were cut back, 4 bases at V and 0 bases at J, with 4 bases in the middle. The data are from a study of blood T cells in healthy people across ages. Study conclusions and caveats: PBMCs that were unsorted prevented a conclusive naive versus antigen-experienced comparison.

This receptor was obtained from a man between 35 and 55 years old in good health. The chain has TRBV6-1 and TRBJ2-7; D is unclear. The sequencing sample was made of blood. CDR3 amino acids: CASSGFSYEQYF. CDR3 sequence (DNA): TGTGCCAGCAGTGGGTTCTCCTACGAGCAGTACTTC.